Listed below are T cell receptor beta chains from one sample, sequenced in a study of cytomegalovirus exposure and HLA in healthy donors. The data were produced by immunoSEQ multiplex PCR, yet TCRdb's version contains in-frame clones alone and is incomplete. Its table lists 40,000 to 45,000 clones. Sequencing was carried out using PBMCs. The source of these receptors is a woman aged 25 to 39 in good health and CMV-seronegative. Each CDR3 is given with its conserved first and last residue. Fields, in order: V gene, CDR3 protein.

TRBV14 CASSQERGSYEQYF
TRBV18 CASSRPGQGFYEQYF
TRBV27 CARGVGEQYF
TRBV7-2 CASSLGSGRLGGELFF
TRBV30 CAWSVGSGPTDTQYF
TRBV7-9 CASSHFGSSGTQYF
TRBV18 CASSPQGASTDTQYF
TRBV7-7 CASSPGLGRESRDTQYF
TRBV19 CASTGRIGGTADNYGYTF
TRBV9 CASTPGTANTEAFF
TRBV7-3 CASSLNSLRPYNEQFF
TRBV7-9 CASSLTSTLGNTIYF
TRBV7-8 CASSLQPREASGQYF
TRBV5-6 CASSARVNTEAFF
TRBV5-6 CASSLRQSEAFF
TRBV19 CASSTPGGRNTEAFF
TRBV6-1 CASIERTGAPYEQYF
TRBV10-1 CASSERGGHYTGELFF
TRBV29-1 CSVVLTADGAYNEQFF
TRBV28 CASSLGDRVTEAFF
TRBV4-1 CASSQAGSGQLNQPQHF
TRBV6-1 CASRDHTTGGTEAFF
TRBV6-5 CASSWGGSIGTQYF
TRBV6-5 CASSPGTENYYEQYF
TRBV19 CASSIEADYGYTF
TRBV18 CASSPGQGASEQYF
TRBV5-1 CASSLVASGVPEQYF
TRBV18 CASSPTGYGTEAFF
TRBV6-5 CASRLGRFQPQHF
TRBV6-1 CASSERGLRENEQYF
TRBV19 CASSLFGELFF
TRBV6-4 CASSRYQGITEAFF
TRBV4-1 CASSPGDRALTGELFF
TRBV5-1 CASSLRGGSENEQYF
TRBV7-9 CASSPGTGGSGNTIYF
TRBV13 CASSRTGNYGYTF
TRBV5-6 CASSRDQLRDRINEQYF
TRBV27 CASSRRRTALYEQYF
TRBV19 CASSQGNTEAFF
TRBV7-8 CASSLSVASGRLSNEQFF
TRBV6-4 CASSLPCGTYNTDTQYF
TRBV5-4 CASSQWTSGRAKEQFF